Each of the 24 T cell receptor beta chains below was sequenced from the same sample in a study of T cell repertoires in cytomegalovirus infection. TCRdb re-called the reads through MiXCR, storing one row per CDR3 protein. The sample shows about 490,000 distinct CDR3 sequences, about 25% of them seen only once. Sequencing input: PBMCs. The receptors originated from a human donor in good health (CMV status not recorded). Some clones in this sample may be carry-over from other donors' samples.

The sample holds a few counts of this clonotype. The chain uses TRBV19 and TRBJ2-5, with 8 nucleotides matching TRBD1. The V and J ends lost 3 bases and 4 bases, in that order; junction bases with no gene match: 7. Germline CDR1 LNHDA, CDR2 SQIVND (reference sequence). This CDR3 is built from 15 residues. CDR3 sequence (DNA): TGTGCCAGTAGTATCCTCCAGGGGGCCCGAGAGACCCAGTACTTC. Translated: CASSILQGARETQYF.

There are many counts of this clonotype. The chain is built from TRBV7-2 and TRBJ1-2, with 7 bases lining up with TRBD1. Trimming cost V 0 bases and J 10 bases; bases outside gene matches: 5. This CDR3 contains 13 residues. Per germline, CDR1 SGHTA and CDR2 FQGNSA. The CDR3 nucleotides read TGTGCCAGCAGCTTAGCTGGGACAGTTGACTACACCTTC. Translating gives CASSLAGTVDYTF.

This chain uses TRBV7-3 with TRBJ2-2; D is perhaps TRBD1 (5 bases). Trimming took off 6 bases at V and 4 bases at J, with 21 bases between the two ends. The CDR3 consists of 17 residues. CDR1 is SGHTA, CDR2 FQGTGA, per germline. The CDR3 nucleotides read TGTGCCAGCAGACCTAAACGATTAGGGGCGAGCACCGGGGAGCTGTTTTTT. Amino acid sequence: CASRPKRLGASTGELFF.

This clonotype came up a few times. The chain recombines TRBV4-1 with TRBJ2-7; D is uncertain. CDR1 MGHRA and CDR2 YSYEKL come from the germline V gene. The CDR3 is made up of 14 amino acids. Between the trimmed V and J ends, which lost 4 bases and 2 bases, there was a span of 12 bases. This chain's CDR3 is CASSRPSSPYEQYF. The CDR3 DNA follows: TGCGCCAGCAGCCGACCAAGTTCCCCCTACGAGCAGTACTTC.

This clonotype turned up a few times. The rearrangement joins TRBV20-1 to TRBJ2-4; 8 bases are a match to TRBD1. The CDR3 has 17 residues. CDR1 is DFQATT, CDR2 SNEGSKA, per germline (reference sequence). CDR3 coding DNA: TGCAGGCCCAAAGGGGGACAGGACGAACTAGCCAAAAACATTCAGTACTTC. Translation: CRPKGGQDELAKNIQYF.

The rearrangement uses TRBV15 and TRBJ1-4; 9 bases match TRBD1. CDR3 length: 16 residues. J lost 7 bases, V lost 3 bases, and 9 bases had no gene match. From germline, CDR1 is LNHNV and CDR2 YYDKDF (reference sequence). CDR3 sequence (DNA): TGTGCCACCAGCAGCCCGGAGGGGACAGGGAGTGAAAAACTGTTTTTT. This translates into CATSSPEGTGSEKLFF.

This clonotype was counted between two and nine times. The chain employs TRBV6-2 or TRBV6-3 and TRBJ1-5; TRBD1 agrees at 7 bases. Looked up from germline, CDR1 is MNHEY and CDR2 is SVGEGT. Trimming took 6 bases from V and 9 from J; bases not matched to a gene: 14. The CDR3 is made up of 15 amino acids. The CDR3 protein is CASSLQGSLRGPQHF. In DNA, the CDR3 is TGTGCCAGCAGCCTACAGGGGAGTTTGCGAGGGCCCCAGCATTTT.

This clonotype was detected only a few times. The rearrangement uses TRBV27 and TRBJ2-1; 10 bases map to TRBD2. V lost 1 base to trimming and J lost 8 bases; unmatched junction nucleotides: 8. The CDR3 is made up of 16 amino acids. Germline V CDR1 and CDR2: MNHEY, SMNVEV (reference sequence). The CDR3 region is CASSLYPSGRWDEQFF. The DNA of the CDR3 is TGTGCCAGCAGTTTATATCCTAGCGGGAGATGGGATGAGCAGTTCTTC.

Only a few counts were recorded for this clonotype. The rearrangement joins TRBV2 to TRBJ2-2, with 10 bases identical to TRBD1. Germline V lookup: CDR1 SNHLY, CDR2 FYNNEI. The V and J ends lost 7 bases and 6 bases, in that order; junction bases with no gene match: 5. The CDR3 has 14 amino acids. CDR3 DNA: TGTGCCAGCAATCCGGGACAGGGGCCCGGGGAGCTGTTTTTT. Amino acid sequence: CASNPGQGPGELFF.

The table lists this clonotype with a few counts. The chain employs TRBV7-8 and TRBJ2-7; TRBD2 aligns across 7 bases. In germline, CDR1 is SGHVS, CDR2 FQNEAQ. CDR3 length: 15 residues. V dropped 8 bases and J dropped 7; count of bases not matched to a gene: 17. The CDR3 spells CASAVWASGNQEQYV. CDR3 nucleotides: TGTGCCAGCGCGGTGTGGGCCAGCGGGAATCAAGAGCAGTACGTC.

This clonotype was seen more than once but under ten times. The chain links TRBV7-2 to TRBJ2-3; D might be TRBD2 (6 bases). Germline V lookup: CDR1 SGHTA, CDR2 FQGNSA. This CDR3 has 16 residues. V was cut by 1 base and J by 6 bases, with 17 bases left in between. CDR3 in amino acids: CASSLGTGAFFDTQYF. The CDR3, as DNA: TGTGCCAGCAGCTTAGGAACGGGAGCGTTTTTTGATACGCAGTATTTT.

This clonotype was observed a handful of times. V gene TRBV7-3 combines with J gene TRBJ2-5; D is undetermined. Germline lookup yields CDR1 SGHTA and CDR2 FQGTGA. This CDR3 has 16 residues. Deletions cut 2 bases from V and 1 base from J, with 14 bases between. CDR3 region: CASSLLGRNSQETQYF. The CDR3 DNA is TGTGCCAGCAGCTTATTAGGCAGGAACTCCCAAGAGACCCAGTACTTC. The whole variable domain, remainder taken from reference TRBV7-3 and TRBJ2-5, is GAGVSQTPSNKVTEKGKYVELRCDPISGHTALYWYRQSLGQGPEFLIYFQGTGAADDSGLPNDRFFAVRPEGSVSTLKIQRTERGDSAVYLCASSLLGRNSQETQYFGPGTRLLVL.

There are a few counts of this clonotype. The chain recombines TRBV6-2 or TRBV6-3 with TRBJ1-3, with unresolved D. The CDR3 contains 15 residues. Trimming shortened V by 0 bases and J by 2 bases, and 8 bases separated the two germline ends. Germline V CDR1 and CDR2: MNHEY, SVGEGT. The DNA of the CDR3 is TGTGCCAGCAGTTACTCGACCCAGACTGGAAACACCATATATTTT. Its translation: CASSYSTQTGNTIYF.

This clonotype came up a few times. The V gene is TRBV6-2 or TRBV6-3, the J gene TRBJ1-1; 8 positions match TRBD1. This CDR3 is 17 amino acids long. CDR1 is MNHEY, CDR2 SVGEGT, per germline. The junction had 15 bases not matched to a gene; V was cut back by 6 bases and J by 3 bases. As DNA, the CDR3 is TGTGCCAGCAGCCGGTCCCCCGGGACAGGTTACGACACTGAAGCTTTCTTT. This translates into CASSRSPGTGYDTEAFF.

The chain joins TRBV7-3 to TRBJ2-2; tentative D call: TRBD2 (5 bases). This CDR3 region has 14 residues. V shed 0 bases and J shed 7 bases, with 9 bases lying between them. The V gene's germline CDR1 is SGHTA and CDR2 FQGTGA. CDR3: CASSLTPSSGELFF. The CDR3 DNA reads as TGTGCCAGCAGCTTAACTCCTAGCAGCGGGGAGCTGTTTTTT.

The CDR3 is CASSTGGRSTEAFF. As DNA, the CDR3 is TGTGCCAGCTCAACAGGGGGGAGGAGCACTGAAGCTTTCTTT. This rearrangement joins TRBV6-2 or TRBV6-3 to TRBJ1-1; 8 bases agree with TRBD1. The CDR3 runs 14 residues. CDR1 is MNHEY and CDR2 is SVGEGT in the germline V gene. V lost 8 bases, J lost 4 bases, and 9 bases stayed unmatched.

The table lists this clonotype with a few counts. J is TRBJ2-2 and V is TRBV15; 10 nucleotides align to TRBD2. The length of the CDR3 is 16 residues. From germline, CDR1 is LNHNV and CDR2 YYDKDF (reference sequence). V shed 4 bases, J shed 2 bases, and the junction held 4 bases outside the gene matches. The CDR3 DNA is TGTGCCACCAGCACCCGACTAGCGGGTAACACCGGGGAGCTGTTTTTT. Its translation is CATSTRLAGNTGELFF.

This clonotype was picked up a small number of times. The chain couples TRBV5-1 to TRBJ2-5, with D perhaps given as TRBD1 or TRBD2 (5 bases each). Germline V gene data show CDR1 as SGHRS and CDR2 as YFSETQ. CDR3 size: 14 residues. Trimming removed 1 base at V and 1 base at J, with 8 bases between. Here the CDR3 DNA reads TGCGCCAGCAGCTTGTCAGGGACCCAAGAGACCCAGTACTTC. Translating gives CASSLSGTQETQYF. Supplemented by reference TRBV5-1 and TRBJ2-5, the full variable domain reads KAGVTQTPRYLIKTRGQQVTLSCSPISGHRSVSWYQQTPGQGLQFLFEYFSETQRNKGNFPGRFSGRQFSNSRSEMNVSTLELGDSALYLCASSLSGTQETQYFGPGTRLLVL.

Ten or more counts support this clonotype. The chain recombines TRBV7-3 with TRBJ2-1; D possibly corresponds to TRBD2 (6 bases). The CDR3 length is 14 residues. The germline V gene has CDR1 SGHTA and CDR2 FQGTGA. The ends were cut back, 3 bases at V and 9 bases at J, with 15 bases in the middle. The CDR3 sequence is CASSFGGTSSEQFF. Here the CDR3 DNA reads TGTGCCAGCAGCTTCGGGGGAACTAGCAGTGAGCAGTTCTTC.

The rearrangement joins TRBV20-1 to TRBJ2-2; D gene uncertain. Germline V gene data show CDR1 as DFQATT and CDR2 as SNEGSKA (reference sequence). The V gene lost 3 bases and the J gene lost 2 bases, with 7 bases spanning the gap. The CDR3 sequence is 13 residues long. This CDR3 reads CSASGGNTGELFF. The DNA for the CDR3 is TGCAGTGCTAGTGGCGGAAACACCGGGGAGCTGTTTTTT.

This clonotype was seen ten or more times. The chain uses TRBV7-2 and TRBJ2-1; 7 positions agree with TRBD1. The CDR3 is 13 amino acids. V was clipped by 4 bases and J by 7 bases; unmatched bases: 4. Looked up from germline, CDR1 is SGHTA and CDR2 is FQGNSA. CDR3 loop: CASSSSTGNEQFF. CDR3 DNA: TGTGCCAGCAGCTCATCGACAGGGAATGAGCAGTTCTTC.

The CDR3 DNA reads TGTGCCAGCCTTGCCCTAGCGGGAGGGAATCAAGGAGAGACCCAGTACTTC. Translated: CASLALAGGNQGETQYF. The chain has TRBV27 and TRBJ2-5; TRBD2 aligns across 12 bases. The length of the CDR3 is 17 residues. The V segment lost 8 bases and the J segment 4 bases; nucleotides outside the gene matches: 14. Germline CDR1 reads MNHEY; CDR2 reads SMNVEV (reference sequence).

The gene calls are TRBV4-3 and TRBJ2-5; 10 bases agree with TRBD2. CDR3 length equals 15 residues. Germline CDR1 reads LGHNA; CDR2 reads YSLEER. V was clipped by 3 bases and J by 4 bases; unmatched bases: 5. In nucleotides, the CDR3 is TGCGCCAGCAGCCAGGGACTAGCGAGGGGAGAGACCCAGTACTTC. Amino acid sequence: CASSQGLARGETQYF.

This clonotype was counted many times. Here the CDR3 reads CASSLGGALNQPQHF. CDR3 nucleotides: TGTGCCAGCAGCCTCGGGGGGGCTCTCAATCAGCCCCAGCATTTT. The rearrangement joins TRBV7-8 to TRBJ1-5; perhaps TRBD1 as D (6 bases). This CDR3 region has 15 residues. Looked up from germline, CDR1 is SGHVS and CDR2 is FQNEAQ. Trimming cost V 5 bases and J 3 bases, with 14 bases left between them.